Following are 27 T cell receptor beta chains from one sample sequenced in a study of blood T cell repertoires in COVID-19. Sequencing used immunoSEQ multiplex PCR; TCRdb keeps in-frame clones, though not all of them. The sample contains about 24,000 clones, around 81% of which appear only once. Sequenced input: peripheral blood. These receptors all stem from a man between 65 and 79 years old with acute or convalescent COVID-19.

The DNA of the CDR3 is TGCAGTGCTAGTTCTGCCTGGGGGGACTATGGCTACACCTTC. Translating gives CSASSAWGDYGYTF. The chain combines TRBV20-1 with TRBJ1-2; D may be TRBD1 (5 bases). V was pared by 3 bases and J by 3 bases, with 14 bases between. The length of the CDR3 is 14 residues. Germline CDR1 DFQATT, CDR2 SNEGSKA (reference sequence).

CDR3 amino acids: CASSVGPVRGQPQHF. CDR3 in DNA: TGTGCCAGCAGCGTAGGCCCAGTCAGGGGTCAGCCCCAGCATTTT. The rearrangement uses TRBV9 and TRBJ1-5, with D maybe TRBD1 (6 bases). Germline V lookup: CDR1 SGDLS, CDR2 YYNGEE. V dropped 0 bases and J dropped 6 bases, with 13 bases sitting between them. The CDR3 covers 15 residues.

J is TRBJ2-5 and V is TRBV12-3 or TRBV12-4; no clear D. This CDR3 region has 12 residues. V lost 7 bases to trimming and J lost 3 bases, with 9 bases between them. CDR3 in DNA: TGTGCCAGCAAATTCTCTGAAGAGACCCAGTACTTC. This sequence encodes CASKFSEETQYF.

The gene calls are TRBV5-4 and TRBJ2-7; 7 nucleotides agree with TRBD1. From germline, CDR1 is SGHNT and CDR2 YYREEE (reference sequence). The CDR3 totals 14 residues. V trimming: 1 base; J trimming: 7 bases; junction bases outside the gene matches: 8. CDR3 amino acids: CASSLSDRAREQYF. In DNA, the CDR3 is TGTGCCAGCAGCTTGAGTGACAGGGCGAGGGAGCAGTACTTC.

This CDR3 reads CASSSLGGRDYTF. CDR3 DNA: TGTGCCAGCAGTTCTCTTGGAGGAAGAGACTACACCTTC. The chain has TRBV9 and TRBJ1-2, with D unresolved. The germline V gene has CDR1 SGDLS and CDR2 YYNGEE. The V end was cut by 5 bases, the J end by 10 bases, with 18 bases between. CDR3 length: 13 residues.

The DNA of the CDR3 is TGTGCCAGCAACCCCCCGGGACAGGGTGGGGACAATCAGCCCCAGCATTTT. It translates to CASNPPGQGGDNQPQHF. V usage is TRBV21-1 and J usage is TRBJ1-5; the tabulated D call, TRBD1, remains unverified against the DNA. TRBV21-1 represents a pseudogene. This CDR3 comprises 17 residues.

CDR3 sequence reads: CASSSGGGDTEAFF. CDR3 in DNA: TGTGCCAGCAGTTCGGGAGGGGGGGACACTGAAGCTTTCTTT. The V call is TRBV6-5, the J call TRBJ1-1; D is perhaps TRBD1 (6 bases). CDR1 and CDR2 from the germline V gene are MNHEY and SVGAGI. The CDR3 is 14 residues long. The V and J ends lost 4 bases and 3 bases respectively, with 12 bases between them.

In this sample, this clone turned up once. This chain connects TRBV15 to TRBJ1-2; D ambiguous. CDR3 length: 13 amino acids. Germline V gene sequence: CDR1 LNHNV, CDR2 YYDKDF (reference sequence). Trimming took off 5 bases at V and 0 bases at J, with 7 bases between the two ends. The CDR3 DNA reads TGTGCCACCAGCTTACTAACTAACTATGGCTACACCTTC. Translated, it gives CATSLLTNYGYTF.

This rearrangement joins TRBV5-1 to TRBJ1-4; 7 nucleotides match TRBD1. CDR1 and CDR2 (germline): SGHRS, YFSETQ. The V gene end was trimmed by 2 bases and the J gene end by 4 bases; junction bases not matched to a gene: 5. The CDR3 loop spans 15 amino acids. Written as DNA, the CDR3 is TGCGCCAGCAGCTTTAACAGGGGCAGTAATGAAAAACTGTTTTTT. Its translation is CASSFNRGSNEKLFF.

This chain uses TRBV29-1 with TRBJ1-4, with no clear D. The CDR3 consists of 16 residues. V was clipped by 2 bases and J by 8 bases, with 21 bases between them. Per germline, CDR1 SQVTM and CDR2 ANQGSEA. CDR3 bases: TGCAGCGTTGAAACTTTTGGGGTGAAGGCGGGCGAAAAACTGTTTTTT. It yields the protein CSVETFGVKAGEKLFF. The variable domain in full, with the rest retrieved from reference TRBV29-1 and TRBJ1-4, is SAVISQKPSRDICQRGTSLTIQCQVDSQVTMMFWYRQQPGQSLTLIATANQGSEATYESGFVIDKFPISRPNLTFSTLTVSNMSPEDSSIYLCSVETFGVKAGEKLFFGSGTQLSVL.

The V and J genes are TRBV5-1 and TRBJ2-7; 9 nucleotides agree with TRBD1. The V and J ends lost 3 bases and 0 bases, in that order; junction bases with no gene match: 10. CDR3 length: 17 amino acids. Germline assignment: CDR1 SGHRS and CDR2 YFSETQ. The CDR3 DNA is TGCGCCAGCAGCTCCCCAGGGACAGGGTCCTTCTCCTACGAGCAGTACTTC. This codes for CASSSPGTGSFSYEQYF. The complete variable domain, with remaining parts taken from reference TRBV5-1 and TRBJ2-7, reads KAGVTQTPRYLIKTRGQQVTLSCSPISGHRSVSWYQQTPGQGLQFLFEYFSETQRNKGNFPGRFSGRQFSNSRSEMNVSTLELGDSALYLCASSSPGTGSFSYEQYFGPGTRLTVT.

The CDR3 is CASSLASAGAYEQYF. The DNA of the CDR3 is TGTGCCAGCAGCTTAGCATCAGCGGGAGCCTACGAGCAGTACTTC. V gene TRBV11-2 combines with J gene TRBJ2-7; 8 nucleotides align to TRBD2. Trimming cost V 1 base and J 2 bases; bases outside gene matches: 4. From germline, CDR1 is SGHAT and CDR2 FQNNGV. The CDR3 has 15 residues.

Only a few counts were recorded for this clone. The CDR3 nucleotides read TGTGCCAGCAGCTTAGGCGGTTCCTACTATGGCTACACCTTC. Amino acids: CASSLGGSYYGYTF. The chain uses TRBV11-2 and TRBJ1-2, with no clear D. The germline V gene has CDR1 SGHAT and CDR2 FQNNGV. This CDR3 region has 14 residues. V shed 1 base and J shed 3 bases, with 9 bases lying between them.

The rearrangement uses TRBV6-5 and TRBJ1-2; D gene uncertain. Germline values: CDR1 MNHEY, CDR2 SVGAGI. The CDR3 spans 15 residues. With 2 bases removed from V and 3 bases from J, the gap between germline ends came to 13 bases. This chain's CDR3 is CASSYNGVLDYGYTF. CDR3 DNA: TGTGCCAGCAGTTACAATGGAGTTCTGGACTATGGCTACACCTTC.

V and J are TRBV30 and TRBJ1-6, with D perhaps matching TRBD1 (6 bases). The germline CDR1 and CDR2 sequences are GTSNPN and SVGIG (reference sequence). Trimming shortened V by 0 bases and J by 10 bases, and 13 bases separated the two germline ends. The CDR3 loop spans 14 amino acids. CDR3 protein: CAWSVLQGYSPLHF. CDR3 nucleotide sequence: TGTGCCTGGAGTGTACTTCAGGGGTACTCACCCCTCCACTTT.

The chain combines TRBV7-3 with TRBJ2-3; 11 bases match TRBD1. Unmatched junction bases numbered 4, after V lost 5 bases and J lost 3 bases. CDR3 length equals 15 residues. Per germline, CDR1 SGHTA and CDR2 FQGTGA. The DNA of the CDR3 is TGTGCCAGCAGCCGCGGACAGGGGGCAACAGATACGCAGTATTTT. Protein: CASSRGQGATDTQYF.

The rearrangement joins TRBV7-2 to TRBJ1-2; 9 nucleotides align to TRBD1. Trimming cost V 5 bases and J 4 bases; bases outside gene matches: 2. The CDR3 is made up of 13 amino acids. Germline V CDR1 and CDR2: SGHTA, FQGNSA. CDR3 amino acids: CASSRTGVYGYTF. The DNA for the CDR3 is TGTGCCAGCAGCCGGACAGGGGTCTATGGCTACACCTTC.

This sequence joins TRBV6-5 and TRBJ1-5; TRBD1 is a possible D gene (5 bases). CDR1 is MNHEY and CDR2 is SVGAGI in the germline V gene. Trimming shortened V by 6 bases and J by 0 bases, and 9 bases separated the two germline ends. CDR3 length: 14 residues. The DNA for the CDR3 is TGTGCCAGCAGGGAGGGGCTTAGCAATCAGCCCCAGCATTTT. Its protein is CASREGLSNQPQHF.

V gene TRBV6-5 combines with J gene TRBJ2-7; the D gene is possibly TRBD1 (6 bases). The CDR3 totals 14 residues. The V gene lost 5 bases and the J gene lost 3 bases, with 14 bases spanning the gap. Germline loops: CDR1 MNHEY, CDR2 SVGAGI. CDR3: CASSPGRGLYEQYF. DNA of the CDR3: TGTGCCAGCAGTCCAGGCAGGGGCCTCTACGAGCAGTACTTC.

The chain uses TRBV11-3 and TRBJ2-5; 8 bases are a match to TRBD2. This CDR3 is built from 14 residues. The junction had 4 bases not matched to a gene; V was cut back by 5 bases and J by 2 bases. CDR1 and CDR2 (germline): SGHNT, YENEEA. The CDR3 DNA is TGTGCCAGCAGCACGGGGGGGCCTCAAGAGACCCAGTACTTC. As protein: CASSTGGPQETQYF. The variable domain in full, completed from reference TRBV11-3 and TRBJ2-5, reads EAGVVQSPRYKIIEKKQPVAFWCNPISGHNTLYWYLQNLGQGPELLIRYENEEAVDDSQLPKDRFSAERLKGVDSTLKIQPAELGDSAVYLCASSTGGPQETQYFGPGTRLLVL.

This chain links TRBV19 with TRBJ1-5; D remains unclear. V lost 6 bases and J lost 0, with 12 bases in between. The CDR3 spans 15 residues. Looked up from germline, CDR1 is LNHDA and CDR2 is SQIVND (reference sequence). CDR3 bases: TGTGCCAGTAGCCCTAGGAGGGATAGCAATCAGCCCCAGCATTTT. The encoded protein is CASSPRRDSNQPQHF.

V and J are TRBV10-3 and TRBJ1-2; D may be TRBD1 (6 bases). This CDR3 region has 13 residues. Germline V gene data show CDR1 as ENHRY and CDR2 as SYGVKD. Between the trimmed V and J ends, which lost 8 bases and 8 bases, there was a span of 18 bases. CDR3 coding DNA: TGTGCCATCCGGGGGCGGGGGGCAGGAGGCTACACCTTC. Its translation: CAIRGRGAGGYTF.

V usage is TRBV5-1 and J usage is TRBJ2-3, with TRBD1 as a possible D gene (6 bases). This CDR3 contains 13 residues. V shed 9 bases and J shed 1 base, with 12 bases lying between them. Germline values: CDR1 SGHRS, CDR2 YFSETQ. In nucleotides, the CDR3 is TGCGCCACCACGGGACACCGCACAGATACGCAGTATTTT. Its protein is CATTGHRTDTQYF.

The CDR3 reads CSASSAGTEAFF. CDR3 in DNA: TGCAGTGCTAGTTCGGCGGGGACTGAAGCTTTCTTT. The chain joins TRBV20-1 to TRBJ1-1; D is uncertain. The CDR3 length is 12 residues. V lost 3 bases and J 5 bases, leaving 10 bases between the germline ends. In germline, CDR1 is DFQATT, CDR2 SNEGSKA (reference sequence).

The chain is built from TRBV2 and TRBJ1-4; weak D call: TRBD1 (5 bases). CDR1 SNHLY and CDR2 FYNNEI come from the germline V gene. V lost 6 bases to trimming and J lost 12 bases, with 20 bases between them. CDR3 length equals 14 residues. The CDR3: CASSVGRTLVQLFF. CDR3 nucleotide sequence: TGTGCCAGCAGCGTGGGGCGCACGTTAGTCCAACTGTTTTTT.

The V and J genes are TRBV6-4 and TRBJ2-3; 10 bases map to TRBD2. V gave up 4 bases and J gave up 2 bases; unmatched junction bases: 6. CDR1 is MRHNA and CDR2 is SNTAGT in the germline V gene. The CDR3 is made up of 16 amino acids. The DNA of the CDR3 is TGTGCCAGCAGTGCTCTTAGCGGGGGGTACACAGATACGCAGTATTTT. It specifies CASSALSGGYTDTQYF.

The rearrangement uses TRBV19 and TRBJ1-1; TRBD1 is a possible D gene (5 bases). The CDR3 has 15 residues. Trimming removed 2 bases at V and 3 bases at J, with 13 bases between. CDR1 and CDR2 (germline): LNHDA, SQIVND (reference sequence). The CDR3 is CASSIIGGVDTEAFF. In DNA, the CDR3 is TGTGCCAGTAGTATAATTGGGGGGGTGGACACTGAAGCTTTCTTT.